These T cell receptor beta chains were read from a single sample in a study of T cell changes during pregnancy in multiple sclerosis. Produced via immunoSEQ multiplex PCR; TCRdb's table is partial and in-frame only. Of about 98,000 clones in the sample, 92% were seen once. This specimen consisted of peripheral blood, obtained after pregnancy. Source of these receptors: a female donor in good health, enrolled as a control in a pregnancy study. Both conserved end residues are part of each CDR3. The D gene is left open where the match is weak. Clone sizes are given selectively: once, few, many, or a class where the clone is expanded.

d_call | cdr3_length | clone_size | v_call | cdr3_aa
TRBD1 | 15 | . | TRBV5-1 | CASSYQGALGTEAFF
. | 13 | . | TRBV11-2 | CASSLEVAGEQYF
. | 15 | . | TRBV4-1 | CASSQEISGEGAQYF
. | 13 | . | TRBV29-1 | CSVPGTLNTEAFF
. | 13 | . | TRBV19 | CASSITRTDTQYF
. | 13 | . | TRBV10-1 | CASSWASTDTQYF
. | 15 | . | TRBV4-1 | CASSPILEARGEQYF
. | 13 | . | TRBV6-5 | CASSSEQGQPQHF
TRBD1 | 16 | . | TRBV7-2 | CASSLIGTGITDTQYF
. | 15 | . | TRBV19 | CASRTTTVSNYGYTF
TRBD1 | 14 | . | TRBV28 | CASSKDRAPDTQYF
. | 13 | . | TRBV30 | CAWNAGSGTEAFF
TRBD1 | 16 | . | TRBV5-1 | CASSFGQGATNEKLFF
. | 15 | . | TRBV30 | CAWRKPGGRSAEAFF
. | 14 | . | TRBV5-1 | CASSPPGGHHEQFF
TRBD1 | 14 | . | TRBV6-5 | CASSYRTGGIEAFF
. | 13 | . | TRBV5-1 | CASSFRLQDEQYF
TRBD2 | 16 | once | TRBV5-6 | CASSPTLAGGPDTQYF
. | 16 | . | TRBV27 | CASSLLGAVRGHEQYF
TRBD2 | 14 | once | TRBV7-9 | CASSIAGVEDEQFF
. | 13 | . | TRBV6-6 | CASTWARRETQYF
. | 11 | . | TRBV7-9 | CASSFSDEQYF
TRBD1 | 14 | . | TRBV19 | CASSIRTGGGGYTF
TRBD2 | 16 | . | TRBV7-8 | CASSLNWRGARNEQFF
TRBD1 | 15 | . | TRBV11-2 | CASSLYYARGETQYF
. | 13 | few | TRBV6-5 | CASSPDRIYGYTF
TRBD1 | 12 | few | TRBV19 | CASSQGATEAFF
. | 15 | . | TRBV28 | CASPPEGPGTDTQYF
. | 15 | . | TRBV11-2 | CASSLDQAVNSPLHF
TRBD1 | 17 | . | TRBV18 | CASSQLPIQGVNTEAFF
TRBD2 | 18 | . | TRBV4-2 | CASRDFGILAGKGNEQFF
. | 15 | . | TRBV15 | CATSRDSGSYNEQFF
. | 13 | . | TRBV7-9 | CASSAGLNTEAFF
. | 14 | . | TRBV11-3 | CASSRLPNTGELFF
. | 16 | . | TRBV7-8 | CASTRGVSGAYNEQFF
. | 15 | . | TRBV7-2 | CASSRGGTTADTQYF
. | 16 | . | TRBV5-1 | CASSGGGGDWIYEQYF
TRBD1 | 15 | . | TRBV11-3 | CASSSPGQGADEQYF
. | 12 | . | TRBV29-1 | CSVEWQKNIQYF
. | 11 | . | TRBV29-1 | CSGRLGSEQFF
. | 14 | . | TRBV13 | CASSSRQSNQPQHF
. | 16 | . | TRBV9 | CASSEGGTGLTDTQYF
. | 18 | . | TRBV27 | CASSLPIRDKYRNNEQFF
. | 13 | . | TRBV7-9 | CASSLEGGTEAFF
. | 15 | once | TRBV5-1 | CASSFESRSSAEQYF
TRBD2 | 15 | . | TRBV30 | CAWSVLRGEVNEQFF
TRBD2 | 15 | . | TRBV7-2 | CASSLGTSRMKTQYF
TRBD2 | 14 | . | TRBV15 | CATSRGAGGYEQYF
TRBD1 | 14 | . | TRBV6-5 | CASRFSGTGYGYTF
TRBD1 | 15 | . | TRBV5-5 | CASSLQGEAGQPQHF
TRBD2 | 16 | . | TRBV7-6 | CASSLDSSGRKYEQYF
. | 18 | . | TRBV5-6 | CASGGFTGTLLANYGYTF
TRBD1 | 16 | . | TRBV29-1 | CSVDQTGVGVNTEAFF
TRBD2 | 17 | once | TRBV4-1 | CASSPGTSGGAAGELFF
TRBD1 | 14 | . | TRBV28 | CASSYRGRLTEAFF
. | 14 | . | TRBV14 | CASSQDPRLSPLHF
. | 15 | once | TRBV19 | CASSRGGSLNTEAFF